The 5 T cell receptor beta chains given below trace back to one sample, sequenced in a study of blood T cell repertoires in COVID-19. TCRdb's copy holds only in-frame clones and misses some; the assay was immunoSEQ multiplex PCR. The sample lists 350,000 to 500,000 clones; nearly 90% were seen once. Sample: PBMCs or T cells enriched from blood (not recorded which). The receptor source for this set is a woman between 18 and 29 years old who had been exposed to COVID-19.

V usage is TRBV12-5 and J usage is TRBJ2-3; possible D gene TRBD1, 6 bases. V shed 7 bases and J shed 0 bases, with 17 bases lying between them. The V gene's germline CDR1 is LGHNT and CDR2 FRNRAP. CDR3 length equals 16 residues. The CDR3 DNA sequence: TGTGCTAGTGCCCCCCACAGGGCGGCTAGCACAGATACGCAGTATTTT. It is translated as CASAPHRAASTDTQYF.

The chain uses TRBV7-9 and TRBJ2-1; 8 nucleotides match TRBD2. The V gene end was trimmed by 4 bases and the J gene end by 8 bases; junction bases not matched to a gene: 16. This CDR3 contains 17 residues. Germline CDR1 reads SEHNR; CDR2 reads FQNEAQ (reference sequence). The CDR3 loop is CASSSESSGTRFHEQFF. The CDR3 DNA reads TGTGCCAGCAGCTCGGAGAGTTCCGGGACTAGGTTTCATGAGCAGTTCTTC.

This chain connects TRBV6-5 to TRBJ2-1, with D possibly TRBD1 on 6 matching bases. Between the trimmed V and J ends, which lost 5 bases and 6 bases, there was a span of 11 bases. The CDR3 runs 13 residues. Germline V gene sequence: CDR1 MNHEY, CDR2 SVGAGI. The CDR3 loop is CASSMGHLNEQFF. DNA of the CDR3: TGTGCCAGCAGTATGGGACACCTCAATGAGCAGTTCTTC.

The chain uses TRBV6-2 or TRBV6-3 and TRBJ2-7; TRBD2 aligns across 8 bases. The CDR3 spans 14 residues. The V and J ends lost 0 bases and 3 bases, in that order; junction bases with no gene match: 1. The germline V gene has CDR1 MNHEY and CDR2 SVGEGT. The CDR3 DNA follows: TGTGCCAGCAGTTACTCGGGACTAGTCTACGAGCAGTACTTC. Translated: CASSYSGLVYEQYF.

The chain uses TRBV5-1 and TRBJ2-1; 13 bases match TRBD2. CDR1 and CDR2 from the germline V gene are SGHRS and YFSETQ. CDR3 length: 15 amino acids. V was pared by 2 bases and J by 8 bases, with 4 bases of the junction left unmatched. The CDR3 sequence is CASSLWTSGSDEQFF. The CDR3 coding sequence is TGCGCCAGCAGCTTATGGACTAGCGGGAGCGATGAGCAGTTCTTC.